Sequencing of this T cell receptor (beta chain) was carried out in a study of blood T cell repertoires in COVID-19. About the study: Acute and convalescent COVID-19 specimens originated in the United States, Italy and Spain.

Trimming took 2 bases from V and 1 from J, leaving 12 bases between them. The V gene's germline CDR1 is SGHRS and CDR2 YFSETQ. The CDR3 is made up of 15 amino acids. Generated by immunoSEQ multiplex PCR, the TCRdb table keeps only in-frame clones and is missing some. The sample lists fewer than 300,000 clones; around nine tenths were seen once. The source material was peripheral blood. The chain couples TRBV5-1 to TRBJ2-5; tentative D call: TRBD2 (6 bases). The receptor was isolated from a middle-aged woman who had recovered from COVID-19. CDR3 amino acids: CASSFWRGPQETQYF. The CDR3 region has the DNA TGCGCCAGCAGCTTTTGGAGGGGCCCCCAAGAGACCCAGTACTTC.